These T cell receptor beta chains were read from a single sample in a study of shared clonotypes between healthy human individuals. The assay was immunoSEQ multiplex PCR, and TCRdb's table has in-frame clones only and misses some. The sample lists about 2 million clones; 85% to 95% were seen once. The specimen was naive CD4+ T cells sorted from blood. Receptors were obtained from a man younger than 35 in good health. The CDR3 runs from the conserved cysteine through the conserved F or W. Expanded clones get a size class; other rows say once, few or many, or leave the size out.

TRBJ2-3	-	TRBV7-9	CASSRRRGSSTDTQYF
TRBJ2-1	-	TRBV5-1	CASSWAGLAGVGEQFF
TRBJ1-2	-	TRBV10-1	CASTADSYYGYTF
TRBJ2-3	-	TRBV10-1	CASSESRSGGTDTQYF
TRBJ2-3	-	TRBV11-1	CASSYRDADTQYF
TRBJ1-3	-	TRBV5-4	CASWAGASGNTIYF
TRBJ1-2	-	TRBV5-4	CASSGRTGVGGYTF
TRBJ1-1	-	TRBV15	CATSRDLSTGAAEAFF
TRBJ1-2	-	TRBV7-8	CASSTSYRGDYGYTF
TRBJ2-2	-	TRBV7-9	CASRSSGDTGELFF
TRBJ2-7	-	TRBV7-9	CASSGLAGYEQYF
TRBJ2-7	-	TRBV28	CASRRTASYEQYF
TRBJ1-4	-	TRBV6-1	CASGSGTVNEKLFF
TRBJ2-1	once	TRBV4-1	CASSKGLAGSNEQFF
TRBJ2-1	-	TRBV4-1	CASSQPTRDIQNEQFF
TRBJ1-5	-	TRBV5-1	CASRDLGGENQAQHF
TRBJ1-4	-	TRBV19	CASSMQRATNEKLFF
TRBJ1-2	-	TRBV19	CASSIAGTGGERNGYTF
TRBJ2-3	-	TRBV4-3	CASSQVFGVDTQYF
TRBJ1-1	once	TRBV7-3	CASSEMEGTEAFF
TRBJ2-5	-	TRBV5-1	CASSLSRGPKETQYF
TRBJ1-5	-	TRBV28	CASTTAVRGSNQPQHF